This paragraph reports one T cell receptor beta chain. This receptor's antigen is unknown. No quality values exist for individual bases; no much larger clone is one base distant. These data belong to a study of Ad26.COV2.S vaccination and SARS-CoV-2 variants (dated by TCRdb to 2020 to 2022). The study in broad terms: Vaccine-arm donors came from COV1001, a multicentre, randomized, double-blind, placebo-controlled phase I-IIa trial of Ad26.COV2.S in healthy adults. Ad26.COV2.S was administered intramuscularly at a dose of 5x10^10 or 1x10^11 viral particles, either as one shot or as two shots given 56 days apart. TCRbeta repertoire sequencing served as the tool for gauging how specific and how broad the SARS-CoV-2-reactive T cell receptors were following Ad26.COV2.S vaccination. The TCR-sequenced set comprised about 30 samples: roughly 19 Ad26.COV2.S vaccine recipients, 5 placebo recipients and 8 SARS-CoV-2 convalescent individuals. Participants in the trial were split at random into five groups of five each, receiving low-dose or high-dose Ad26.COV2.S once or twice, or else placebo on both occasions. Investigators did not know the trial group allocation while performing experiments and assessing outcomes.

The immunoSEQ Assay was the method used to sequence TCRbeta CDR3 regions. After extraction, genomic DNA underwent amplification by bias-controlled multiplex PCR, followed by high-throughput sequencing. Under the source paper's analysis protocol: Collapsing and filtering of sequences were performed to quantify the absolute abundance of each unique TCRbeta CDR3 region. Usable DNA was measured by amplifying reference genes present in all nucleated cells, and TCRbeta template counts were normalized to that usable DNA to estimate T cell fraction. Repertoire TCRs were annotated as SARS-CoV-2-specific by exact matching of V gene, CDR3 amino acid sequence and J gene to a known reactive TCR set. The reference SARS-CoV-2 TCR set was derived from MIRA and filtered for enrichment in COVID-19-positive ImmuneCODE repertoires, a step that removed public or cross-reactive TCRs. Using the MIRA antigens, annotated TCRs were further analysed by specific ORF or by position within an ORF. Breadth was defined as annotated unique rearrangements over total unique productive rearrangements; depth was the summed frequency of those rearrangements. Group comparisons of TCR breadth used two-sided Wilcoxon rank-sum tests. TCRdb provides this immuneACCESS table in a form limited to in-frame rearrangements. Some clones are lacking; in checked studies, under half of them reflect an unresolved V gene, and why the rest are absent is not known. The DNA gave D and trimming, while V, J and clone size come from that table. For this sample the table gives 300,000 to 350,000 clones, of which approximately 86% were detected only once. About 11% of the sample is in the top ten clones.

This specimen's treatment or condition label, interpreted: about 20 received Ad26.COV2.S at low or high dose, single or two shots; 5 received placebo; per-sample allocation not given. Repertoires of vaccine and placebo recipients were sequenced from samples taken on day 63 after the first injection. Cohort 1b enrolled around 24 adults aged 18-55 years at a single site in Boston, USA, between 29 July and 7 August 2020. Ad26.COV2.S was a replication-incompetent adenovirus type 26 vector that expressed a prefusion-stabilized SARS-CoV-2 spike protein derived from the original Wuhan strain. Including the terminal cysteine and phenylalanine, the CDR3 comprises 16 residues. Only CDR3 DNA is held: 48 bases, read in frame from base 1. V gives up 5 bases and J gives up 10 bases, and the segment between their germline ends measures 25 bases. The germline V gene supplies CDR1 SGHRS and CDR2 YFSETQ. On the study overall, not on this receptor specifically: The authors noted that total T cell responses may have been underestimated by the TCR breadth and depth analyses. Compared with placebo recipients, Ad26.COV2.S recipients showed higher spike-specific TCR breadth (P = 0.0014). After vaccination, spike-specific CD8+ and CD4+ T cell responses were reported to show substantial breadth. The study lacked the statistical power to compare responses across vaccine doses or regimens. Vaccine and placebo recipients had similar non-spike TCR breadth, a finding consistent with the vaccine containing only spike.

The V and J segments used are TRBV5-1 and TRBJ2-1; the D segment may tentatively be TRBD1 or TRBD2, each giving 5 matched bases. The TCR comes from a person aged 18-60 years who received the Ad26.COV2.S COVID-19 vaccine or a placebo. The sequencing here drew on peripheral blood, taken in a trial of Ad26.COV2.S vaccine versus placebo. DNA sequence: TGCGCCAGCAGTCCTGGCCCGGGACGCCTGCCCCTGGAGCAGTTCTTC. This is translated as CASSPGPGRLPLEQFF.